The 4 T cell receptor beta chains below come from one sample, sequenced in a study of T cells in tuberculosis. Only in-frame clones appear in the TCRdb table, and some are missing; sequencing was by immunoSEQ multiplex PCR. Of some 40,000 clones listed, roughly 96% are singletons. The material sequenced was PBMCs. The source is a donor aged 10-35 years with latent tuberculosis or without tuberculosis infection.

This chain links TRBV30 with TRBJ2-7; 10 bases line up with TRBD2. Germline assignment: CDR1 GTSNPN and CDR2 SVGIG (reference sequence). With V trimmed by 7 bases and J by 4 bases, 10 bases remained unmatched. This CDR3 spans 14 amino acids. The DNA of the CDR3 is TGTGCCTCACGGAGAGCGGGGGGGCGATACGAGCAGTACTTC. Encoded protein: CASRRAGGRYEQYF.

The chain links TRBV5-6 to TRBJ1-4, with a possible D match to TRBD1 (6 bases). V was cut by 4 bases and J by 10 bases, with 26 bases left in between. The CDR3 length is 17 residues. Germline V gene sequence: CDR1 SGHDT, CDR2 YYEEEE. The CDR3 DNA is TGTGCCAGCAGCGTAATTCGGGAAGGGACAACGTTGACAAAACTGTTTTTT. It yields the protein CASSVIREGTTLTKLFF.

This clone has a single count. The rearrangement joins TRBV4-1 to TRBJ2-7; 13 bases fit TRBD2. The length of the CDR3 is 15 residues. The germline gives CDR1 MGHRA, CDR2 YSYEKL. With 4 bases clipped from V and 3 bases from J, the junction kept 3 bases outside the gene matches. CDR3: CASSRGTSGDYEQYF. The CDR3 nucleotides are TGCGCCAGCAGCCGTGGGACTAGCGGGGACTACGAGCAGTACTTC.

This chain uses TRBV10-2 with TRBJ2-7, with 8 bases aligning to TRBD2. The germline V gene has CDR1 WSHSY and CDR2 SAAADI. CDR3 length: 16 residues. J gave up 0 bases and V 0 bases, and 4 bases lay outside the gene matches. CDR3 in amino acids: CASSESGRGDSYEQYF. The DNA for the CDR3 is TGCGCCAGCAGTGAGTCCGGGCGGGGGGACTCCTACGAGCAGTACTTC.